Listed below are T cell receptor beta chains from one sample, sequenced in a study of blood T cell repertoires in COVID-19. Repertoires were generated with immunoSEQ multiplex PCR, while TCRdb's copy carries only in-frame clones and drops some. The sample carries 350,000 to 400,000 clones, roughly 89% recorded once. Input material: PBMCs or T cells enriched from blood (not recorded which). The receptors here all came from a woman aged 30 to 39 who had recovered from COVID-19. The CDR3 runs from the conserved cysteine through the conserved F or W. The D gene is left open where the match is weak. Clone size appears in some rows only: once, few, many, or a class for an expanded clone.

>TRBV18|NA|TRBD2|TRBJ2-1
TGTGCCAGCTCCCCCGGGACTAGCGGGGTGGTGCAGTTCTTC
CASSPGTSGVVQFF
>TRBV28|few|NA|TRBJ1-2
TGTGCCAGCAGTTTCAGGATGACAGTCTTC
CASSFRMTVF
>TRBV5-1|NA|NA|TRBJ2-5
TGCGCCAGCAGCGCCCCAGGGGTGACCTTCCAAGAGACCCAGTACTTC
CASSAPGVTFQETQYF
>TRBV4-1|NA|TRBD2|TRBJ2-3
TGCGCCAGCAGCCACGGACTAGCGGCCTACACAGATACGCAGTATTTT
CASSHGLAAYTDTQYF
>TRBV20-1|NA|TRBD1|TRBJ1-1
TGCAGTGCTAGTGGGGGACAGGGAATAGCTGAAGCTTTCTTT
CSASGGQGIAEAFF
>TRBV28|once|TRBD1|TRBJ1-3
TGTGCCAGCAGTGGGGGACAGGAGATCACTGGAAACACCATATATTTT
CASSGGQEITGNTIYF
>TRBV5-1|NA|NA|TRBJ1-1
TGCGCCAGCAGCTCCTGGCCAGGGGATAAATCAGGAGCTTTCTTT
CASSSWPGDKSGAFF
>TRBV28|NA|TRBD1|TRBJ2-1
TGTGCCAGCAGACCCCGGGCCGGGACAGGGCTCTACAATGAGCAGTTCTTC
CASRPRAGTGLYNEQFF
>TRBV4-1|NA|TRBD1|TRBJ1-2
TGCGCCAGCCGCGTCCCAGGGGGAGTTCGTGGCTACACCTTC
CASRVPGGVRGYTF
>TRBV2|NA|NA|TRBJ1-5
TGTGCCAGCAAGCGCGAGGTTGGCAGTAGCAATCAGCCCCAGCATTTT
CASKREVGSSNQPQHF
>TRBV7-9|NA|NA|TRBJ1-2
TGTGCCAGCAGCGCAAATCGAGACAGGATAGACTATGGCTACACCTTC
CASSANRDRIDYGYTF
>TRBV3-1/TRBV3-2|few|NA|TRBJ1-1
TGTGCCAGCAGCCAAGAGCCCAGTATGAACACTGAAGCTTTCTTT
CASSQEPSMNTEAFF
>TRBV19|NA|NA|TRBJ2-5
TGTGCCAGTAGTATAGCGGGGGTAACTGAGACCCAGTACTTC
CASSIAGVTETQYF
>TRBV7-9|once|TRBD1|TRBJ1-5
TGTGCCAGCAGCTTAGGGGGGACAGGGGTAGGCAATCAGCCCCAGCATTTT
CASSLGGTGVGNQPQHF
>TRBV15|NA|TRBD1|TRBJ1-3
TGTGCCACCAGCAGACCGGGACAGGAGTTTTACTCTGGAAACACCATATATTTT
CATSRPGQEFYSGNTIYF
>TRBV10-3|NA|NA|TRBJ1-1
TGTGCCATCAGGGAACCGGGATTCGAAGCTTTCTTT
CAIREPGFEAFF
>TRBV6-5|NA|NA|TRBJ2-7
TGTGCCAGCAGTCGCAGGAACTACGAGCAGTACTTC
CASSRRNYEQYF
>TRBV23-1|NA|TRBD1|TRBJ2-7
TGCGCCAGCAGTCAATTTAGGGAACAGGGGAGCATTGTCGAGCAGTACTTC
CASSQFREQGSIVEQYF
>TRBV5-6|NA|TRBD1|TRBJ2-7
TGTGCCAGCAGCTTGGATTTCGGACAGGGGCGCGAGCAGTACTTC
CASSLDFGQGREQYF
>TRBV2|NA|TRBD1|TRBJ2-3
TGTGCCAGCAGTGAAGGAGGACAGGGGGTAGATACGCAGTATTTT
CASSEGGQGVDTQYF
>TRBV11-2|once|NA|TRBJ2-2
TGTGCCAGCAGCAAAAGGCGAGGACAGTATACGAACACCGGGGAGCTGTTTTTT
CASSKRRGQYTNTGELFF
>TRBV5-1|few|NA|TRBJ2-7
TGCGCCAGCAGCACCGGGACACAGACGGGGTACGAGCAGTACTTC
CASSTGTQTGYEQYF
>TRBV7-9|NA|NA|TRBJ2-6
TGTGCCAGCAGCTTCCTCATCGGTCGTGGGGCCAACGTCCTGACTTTC
CASSFLIGRGANVLTF
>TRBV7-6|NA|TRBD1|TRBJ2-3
TGTGCCAGCAGCGGATCGCACAGGGGCACTAGCACAGATACGCAGTATTTT
CASSGSHRGTSTDTQYF
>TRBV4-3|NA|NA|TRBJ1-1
TGCGCCAGCAGCCAAGAAGCGCACCAGGGGCTTTACACTGAAGCTTTCTTT
CASSQEAHQGLYTEAFF
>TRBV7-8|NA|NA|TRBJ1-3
TGTGCCAGCAGCTTATGGGAGAGCTCTGGAAACACCATATATTTT
CASSLWESSGNTIYF
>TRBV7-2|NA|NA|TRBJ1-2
TGTGCCAGCAGCTCCCAGTTCTCAGGGTCCGGCTACACCTTC
CASSSQFSGSGYTF
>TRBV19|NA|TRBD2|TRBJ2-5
TGTGCCAGTAGTATAGCGGGAGGGCGGCAAGAGACCCAGTACTTC
CASSIAGGRQETQYF
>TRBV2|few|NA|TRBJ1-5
TGTGCCAGCAGTCACAGAGACTATAGCAATCAGCCCCAGCATTTT
CASSHRDYSNQPQHF
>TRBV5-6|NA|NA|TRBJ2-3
TGTGCCAGCAGCCGTTATAGGGGGAACACAGATACGCAGTATTTT
CASSRYRGNTDTQYF
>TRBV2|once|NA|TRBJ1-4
TGTGCCAGCACGTCGGGGGGGGGAGAAAAACTGTTTTTT
CASTSGGGEKLFF
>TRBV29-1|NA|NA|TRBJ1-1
TGCAGCGCCCGGGGGGGGACTGAAGCTTTCTTT
CSARGGTEAFF
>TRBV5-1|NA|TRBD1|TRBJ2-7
TGCGCCAGCAGCTCTGCCTTTACCCAACAGGGGTCGACCTACGAGCAGTACTTC
CASSSAFTQQGSTYEQYF
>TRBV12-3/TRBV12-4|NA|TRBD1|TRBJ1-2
TGTGCCAGCAGTAACAGGGGGCGCGGCTACACCTTC
CASSNRGRGYTF
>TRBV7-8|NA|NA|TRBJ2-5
TGTGCCAGCAGCTTAGGTGGGCGAGGGGAGACCCAGTACTTC
CASSLGGRGETQYF
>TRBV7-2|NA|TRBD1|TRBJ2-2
TGTGCCAGCAGCATACAACAGGGGTCGACCGGGGAGCTGTTTTTT
CASSIQQGSTGELFF
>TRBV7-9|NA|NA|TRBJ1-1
TGTGCCAGCAGCCTCCGACAGAATGAAGCTTTCTTT
CASSLRQNEAFF
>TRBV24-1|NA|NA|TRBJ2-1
TGTGCCACCAGGGGCGGAGGTGGCAGTGAGCAGTTCTTC
CATRGGGGSEQFF
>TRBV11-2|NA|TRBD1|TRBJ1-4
TGTGCCAGCAGCAAACAGGGGGCCGGAGAAAAACTGTTTTTT
CASSKQGAGEKLFF
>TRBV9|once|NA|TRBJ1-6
TGTGCCAGCAGCGTAGAGGGCAGGGGCTATTCACCCCTCCACTTT
CASSVEGRGYSPLHF
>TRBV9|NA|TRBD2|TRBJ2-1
TGTGCCAGCAGCGCGAGGACTAGCGGGGGGACCTACAATGAGCAGTTCTTC
CASSARTSGGTYNEQFF
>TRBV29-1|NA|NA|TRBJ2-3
TGCAGCGTTGACAGGGGAAATACGCAGTATTTT
CSVDRGNTQYF
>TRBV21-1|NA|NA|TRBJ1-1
TGTGCCAGCATTTTCGGGAACAACACTGAAGCTTTCTTT
CASIFGNNTEAFF
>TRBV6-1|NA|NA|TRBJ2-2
TGTGCCAGCAGTGGGGGAGGCGGGGCAGCGTCACCCAACACCGGGGAGCTGTTTTTT
CASSGGGGAASPNTGELFF
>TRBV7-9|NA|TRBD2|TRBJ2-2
TGTGCCAGCAGCTTAGCGCGCGGACTAGACGGCCCCGGGGAGCTGTTTTTT
CASSLARGLDGPGELFF
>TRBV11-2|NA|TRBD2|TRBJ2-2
TGTGCCAGCAGCTTACTAGCGGTTGGGACCGGGGAGCTGTTTTTT
CASSLLAVGTGELFF
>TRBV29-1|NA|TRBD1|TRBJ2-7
TGCAGCGTTGATGGGACAGGTCTCTACGAGCAGTACTTC
CSVDGTGLYEQYF
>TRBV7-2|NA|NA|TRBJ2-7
TGTGCCAGCAGCTTGCCAGGAATATACGAGCAGTACTTC
CASSLPGIYEQYF
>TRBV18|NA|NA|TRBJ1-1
TGTGCCAGCTCACCACAGGGAGACACTGAAGCTTTCTTT
CASSPQGDTEAFF
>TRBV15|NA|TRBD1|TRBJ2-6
TGTGCCACCAGCACCCCAGGGGGCCGACCCCCTGGGGCCAACGTCCTGACTTTC
CATSTPGGRPPGANVLTF
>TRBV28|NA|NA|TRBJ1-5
TGTGCCAGCAGTTCACCAGGGAGCAATCAGCCCCAGCATTTT
CASSSPGSNQPQHF
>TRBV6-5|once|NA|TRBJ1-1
TGTGCCAGCAGTCCGACAAGACCGAACACTGAAGCTTTCTTT
CASSPTRPNTEAFF
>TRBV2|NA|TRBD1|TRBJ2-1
TGTGCCAGCGGAAATACAGGGGACGATGAGCAGTTCTTC
CASGNTGDDEQFF
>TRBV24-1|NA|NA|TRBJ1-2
TGTGCCACCAGTGACCCTCGGACAGCTAACTATGGCTACACCTTC
CATSDPRTANYGYTF